Listed below are T cell receptor beta chains from one sample, sequenced in a study of neoadjuvant anti-PD-1 for oral cavity cancer. Sequenced by immunoSEQ multiplex PCR; TCRdb stores in-frame clones only, minus some. Of about 14,000 clones in the sample, 65% to 75% were seen once. The sample was PBMCs, taken before nivolumab (anti-PD-1) treatment. The receptors shown here come from a person aged 35 to 85 with oral cavity squamous cell carcinoma. Each CDR3 is given with its conserved first and last residue. The order of the fields is D gene, J gene, clone size, V gene, CDR3 DNA, CDR3 protein. The D gene is left open where the match is weak. Only some rows state a clone size, as once, few, many or a class for expanded clones.

- TRBJ2-7 few TRBV6-6 TGTGCCAGCAGTTACTCGGCGGGATACTACGAGCAGTACTTC CASSYSAGYYEQYF
TRBD1 TRBJ2-1 - TRBV6-1 TGTGCCAGCAGTGAGGGCTTCGGGACAGGGGGCTACAATGAGCAGTTCTTC CASSEGFGTGGYNEQFF
- TRBJ1-5 - TRBV7-8 TGTGCCAGCAGCTTAGATGGCAGGGGTACCAATCAGCCCCAGCATTTT CASSLDGRGTNQPQHF
- TRBJ1-5 once TRBV30 TGTGCCTGGAGTTTAAAGACAGTATCGAGTCAGCCCCAGCATTTT CAWSLKTVSSQPQHF
- TRBJ1-5 - TRBV30 TGTGCCTGGAGTGTACGGAGCAATCAGCCCCAGCATTTT CAWSVRSNQPQHF
TRBD2 TRBJ2-1 - TRBV11-1 TGTGCCAGCAGCTTAGAACTGGCGGGAGGGGTTGAGCAGTTCTTC CASSLELAGGVEQFF
TRBD1 TRBJ1-5 few TRBV4-2 TGTGCCAGCAGCCAAGTAGGGACAGGGAGTCAGCCCCAGCATTTT CASSQVGTGSQPQHF
- TRBJ2-1 - TRBV4-1 TGCGCCAGCAGCCAAGGGAGCCAGTGGGATGAGCAGTTCTTC CASSQGSQWDEQFF
TRBD1 TRBJ2-7 few TRBV5-6 TGTGCCAGCAGCTTGGTTAAGGGACAGGGAACGTTCTCCTACGAGCAGTACTTC CASSLVKGQGTFSYEQYF
TRBD1 TRBJ1-4 - TRBV19 TGTGCCAGTAGTGTGGAGACAGGGCTGGCGGAAAAACTGTTTTTT CASSVETGLAEKLFF
TRBD1 TRBJ2-2 - TRBV13 TGTGCCAGCAGCCCCCTACCGAGTGACAGGGGGCGCCTTACCGGGGAGCTGTTTTTT CASSPLPSDRGRLTGELFF
TRBD2 TRBJ2-1 - TRBV5-1 TGCGCCAGCAGCCCCGGGACTAGCGGTTACAATGAGCAGTTCTTC CASSPGTSGYNEQFF
- TRBJ1-1 - TRBV15 TGTGCCACCAGTTCGAAAGTGAACACTGAAGCTTTCTTT CATSSKVNTEAFF
TRBD1 TRBJ2-1 - TRBV7-9 TGTGCCAGCAGAGACACCGGGACAGGGTACCCCAATGAGCAGTTCTTC CASRDTGTGYPNEQFF
- TRBJ1-3 once TRBV13 TGTGCCAGCAGCTTACGGGGTTTCGGAGGAAACACCATATATTTT CASSLRGFGGNTIYF
- TRBJ2-1 - TRBV2 TGTGCCAGCAGTTCCGGGGCCCTGTCCTTCGGCGATGAGCAGTTCTTC CASSSGALSFGDEQFF
- TRBJ1-2 - TRBV6-4 TGTGCCAGCAGTGACTCATCAATTCGGCAGGTGGATGGCTACACCTTC CASSDSSIRQVDGYTF
TRBD1 TRBJ1-5 - TRBV2 TGTGCCAGCAGTGAGGGGCAGGGGGCACAACAGCCCCAGCATTTT CASSEGQGAQQPQHF
- TRBJ1-3 - TRBV10-3 TGTGCCATCAGCCAGGGGCTTGGAAACACCATATATTTT CAISQGLGNTIYF
- TRBJ1-2 - TRBV30 TGTGCCTGGATCCGAACCGTTGGGAATGGCTACACCTTC CAWIRTVGNGYTF
TRBD1 TRBJ2-2 - TRBV7-8 TGTGCCAGCAGCCCACTACGGACAGGGCTGAACACCGGGGAGCTGTTTTTT CASSPLRTGLNTGELFF
TRBD1 TRBJ1-3 - TRBV27 TGTGCCAGCAGTCCTGCCCCGGGACAGGGGGCTGGAAACACCATATATTTT CASSPAPGQGAGNTIYF
TRBD2 TRBJ2-2 - TRBV5-1 TGCGCCAGCTCGAGGCTAGCGGGGAACGGGGAGCTGTTTTTT CASSRLAGNGELFF
- TRBJ1-6 - TRBV30 TGTGCCTGGAGACCCAACGGACAGCAATATAATTCACCCCTCCACTTT CAWRPNGQQYNSPLHF
- TRBJ2-1 - TRBV6-5 TGTACCAGCAGACAACCATCGCGAACTGAGCAGCTCTTC CTSRQPSRTEQLF
- TRBJ2-7 - TRBV21-1 TGTGCCCCAACGGGCACCCGCTCCTACGAGCAGTACTTC CAPTGTRSYEQYF
TRBD2 TRBJ2-3 once TRBV2 TGTGCCAGCAGTGTTTCGTCTCGGCGGGGGGCCTGGGGAGATACGCAGTATTTT CASSVSSRRGAWGDTQYF